One sample yielded the 20 T cell receptor beta chains listed below, sequenced in a study. TCRdb redid the calling of the 5' RACE reads with MiXCR, one entry per CDR3 protein. The table records about 50,000 distinct CDR3 sequences, over 15% of them present only once. The sample taken for sequencing was naive CD4+ T cells sorted from blood. As for subset: naive CD4+ T cells, CD4+CD45RA+CD25-. These receptors originate from a female donor with breast cancer.

The chain recombines TRBV4-1 with TRBJ2-4, with 10 nucleotides matching TRBD1. The CDR3 totals 17 residues. Germline V gives CDR1 MGHRA, CDR2 YSYEKL. The V segment lost 7 bases and the J segment 7 bases; nucleotides outside the gene matches: 16. CDR3 sequence: CASNNPARDRGRNIQYF. DNA for the CDR3: TGCGCCAGCAACAACCCGGCCCGGGACAGGGGAAGGAACATTCAGTACTTC.

This clonotype occurred a few times. The genes are TRBV11-3 and TRBJ2-1, with D unresolved. The germline V gene encodes CDR1 SGHNT and CDR2 YENEEA. V was trimmed by 1 base and J by 6 bases, leaving 16 bases between them. This CDR3 spans 16 amino acids. The CDR3 here is CASSLGGVLSFNEQFF. The CDR3 DNA reads as TGTGCCAGCAGCTTAGGAGGCGTCCTATCTTTCAATGAGCAGTTCTTC.

Note on this clonotype: Possible read error: a much larger clone is one base away. CDR3 loop: CASSFDSYNEQSF. In nucleotides, the CDR3 is TGCGCCAGCAGCTTCGACTCCTACAATGAGCAGTCCTTC. The rearrangement uses TRBV5-1 and TRBJ2-1; no clear D. The CDR3 is 13 residues long. Germline V gene lookup returns CDR1 SGHRS and CDR2 YFSETQ.

The V call is TRBV9, the J call TRBJ2-6; D remains ambiguous. V was cut by 1 base and J by 0 bases, with 2 bases left in between. This CDR3 has 14 residues. Germline CDR1 reads SGDLS; CDR2 reads YYNGEE. The CDR3 loop reads CASSVSSGANVLTF. CDR3 in DNA: TGTGCCAGCAGCGTAAGCTCTGGGGCCAACGTCCTGACTTTC.

This chain uses TRBV7-3 with TRBJ2-2; weak D call: TRBD1 (6 bases). The germline V gene encodes CDR1 SGHTA and CDR2 FQGTGA. V was trimmed by 1 base and J by 9 bases, leaving 9 bases between them. This CDR3 has 13 residues. This CDR3 reads CASSLSQGRELFF. The DNA for the CDR3 is TGTGCCAGCAGCTTAAGTCAGGGGCGGGAGCTGTTTTTT.

This clonotype was seen once. A junction end diverges from the germline sequence, so it may reflect a read error. V is TRBV20-1 and J is TRBJ1-1; 7 bases are shared with TRBD1. There are 15 residues in the CDR3. CDR1 and CDR2 from the germline V gene are DFQATT and SNEGSKA (reference sequence). This chain's CDR3 is CSARDGQDIYTEAIF. Here the CDR3 DNA reads TGCAGTGCTAGAGATGGACAGGACATCTACACTGAAGCTATCTTT.

This clonotype showed up many times. The gene calls are TRBV5-1 and TRBJ2-1; 10 nucleotides agree with TRBD2. Germline values: CDR1 SGHRS, CDR2 YFSETQ. V shed 0 bases, J shed 12 bases, and the junction held 9 bases outside the gene matches. The CDR3 contains 15 residues. The CDR3: CASSLGLAGALGQFF. In nucleotides, the CDR3 is TGCGCCAGCAGCTTGGGCCTAGCGGGAGCCCTTGGGCAGTTCTTC.

This clonotype occurred a few times. This chain links TRBV12-3 or TRBV12-4 with TRBJ2-5; 7 nucleotides line up with TRBD2. The V segment lost 2 bases and the J segment 5 bases; nucleotides outside the gene matches: 5. The CDR3 length is 14 residues. The CDR3, as DNA: TGTGCCAGCAGTTTACGTAAGGGAGGGGAGACCCAGTACTTC. Its translation is CASSLRKGGETQYF.

This clonotype was counted ten times or more. This chain joins TRBV12-3 or TRBV12-4 and TRBJ2-5; weak D call: TRBD2 (6 bases). This CDR3 is built from 17 residues. The germline V and J ends were trimmed by 2 bases and 2 bases, with 18 bases remaining between them. This CDR3 reads CASSLLASATEQETQYF. The CDR3 nucleotides are TGTGCCAGCAGTTTACTTGCTAGCGCGACCGAACAAGAGACCCAGTACTTC.

The V and J genes are TRBV5-1 and TRBJ2-5; the D gene could be TRBD1 or TRBD2 (5 bases each). CDR3 length: 15 amino acids. CDR1 and CDR2 (germline): SGHRS, YFSETQ. Trimming removed 5 bases at V and 2 bases at J, with 16 bases between. The CDR3 reads CASSSGAVAQETQYF. In DNA, the CDR3 is TGCGCCAGCAGTTCCGGGGCCGTCGCACAAGAGACCCAGTACTTC.

The rearrangement joins TRBV28 to TRBJ2-4, with 8 bases lining up with TRBD2. This CDR3 has 14 amino acids. The germline V gene encodes CDR1 MDHEN and CDR2 SYDVKM. V dropped 7 bases and J dropped 3; count of bases not matched to a gene: 5. This CDR3 is CASKGAGGKNIQYF. In DNA, the CDR3 is TGTGCCAGCAAAGGTGCGGGAGGCAAAAACATTCAGTACTTC.

The chain carries TRBV5-1 and TRBJ1-6; tentatively, D is TRBD1 (6 bases). The germline V gene has CDR1 SGHRS and CDR2 YFSETQ. The V end lost 2 bases, the J end lost 4 bases, and 13 bases lay between the germline ends. The CDR3 totals 16 residues. CDR3 loop: CASSFYGGQYNSPLHF. The DNA for the CDR3 is TGCGCCAGCAGCTTTTACGGGGGCCAGTATAATTCACCCCTCCACTTT.

This clonotype was observed a few times. The V call is TRBV29-1, the J call TRBJ2-3; 11 bases map to TRBD2. V gave up 6 bases and J gave up 6 bases; unmatched junction bases: 11. Germline values: CDR1 SQVTM, CDR2 ANQGSEA. This CDR3 has 15 residues. The CDR3 sequence is CSVPRVAGGEDTQYF. CDR3 nucleotides: TGCAGCGTCCCCAGGGTAGCGGGAGGGGAGGATACGCAGTATTTT.

This clonotype was picked up many times. The CDR3 DNA is TGCGCCAGCACCGAGGGAGTCCAAGAGACCCAGTACTTC. Protein product: CASTEGVQETQYF. The chain uses TRBV5-1 and TRBJ2-5; D is possibly TRBD2 (5 bases). V was cut by 6 bases and J by 1 base, with 10 bases left in between. Germline V gene sequence: CDR1 SGHRS, CDR2 YFSETQ. The CDR3 totals 13 residues.

This clonotype came up a few times. The rearrangement links TRBV11-3 to TRBJ1-1, with D unresolved. The CDR3 length is 17 residues. The V gene lost 2 bases and the J gene lost 4 bases, with 20 bases spanning the gap. Germline V CDR1 and CDR2: SGHNT, YENEEA. This CDR3 is CASSLRQPSLAGTEAFF. CDR3 sequence (DNA): TGTGCCAGCAGCTTACGGCAGCCGTCTTTAGCGGGCACTGAAGCTTTCTTT. Looking up the rest from reference TRBV11-3 and TRBJ1-1 gives the full variable domain: EAGVVQSPRYKIIEKKQPVAFWCNPISGHNTLYWYLQNLGQGPELLIRYENEEAVDDSQLPKDRFSAERLKGVDSTLKIQPAELGDSAVYLCASSLRQPSLAGTEAFFGQGTRLTVV.

J is TRBJ2-2 and V is TRBV27; 12 bases align to TRBD2. This CDR3 spans 19 amino acids. Losses at the gene ends were 11 bases for V and 9 bases for J; bases not matched to a gene: 25. Per the germline V gene, CDR1 is MNHEY and CDR2 is SMNVEV (reference sequence). This chain's CDR3 is CADSTAGRLAGVCSRELFF. In DNA form, the CDR3 reads TGTGCCGACAGTACGGCAGGGAGACTAGCGGGAGTCTGTTCCCGGGAGCTGTTTTTT.

This clonotype was seen more than once but under ten times. This CDR3 is CASSLGTGGYEQYF. The CDR3 DNA follows: TGCGCCAGCAGCTTGGGGACAGGGGGCTACGAGCAGTACTTC. The V call is TRBV5-1, the J call TRBJ2-7; 10 bases map to TRBD1. The V segment lost 0 bases and the J segment 3 bases; nucleotides outside the gene matches: 0. The CDR3 has 14 residues. Germline V gene lookup returns CDR1 SGHRS and CDR2 YFSETQ.

The V and J genes are TRBV27 and TRBJ1-2, with 9 bases identical to TRBD1. The germline CDR1 and CDR2 sequences are MNHEY and SMNVEV (reference sequence). V shed 6 bases, J shed 5 bases, and the junction held 10 bases outside the gene matches. This CDR3 has 15 amino acids. CDR3 sequence reads: CASRRTGANSYGYTF. CDR3 nucleotide sequence: TGTGCCAGCAGGAGGACAGGGGCAAATTCTTATGGCTACACCTTC.

CDR3 sequence: CASSSRRGSYGYTF. DNA for the CDR3: TGTGCCAGCAGCTCGCGGCGGGGGAGCTATGGCTACACCTTC. V usage is TRBV7-8 and J usage is TRBJ1-2, with D tentatively TRBD1 (5 bases). Trimming pared 4 bases from V and 4 bases from J, leaving 13 bases between. The germline V gene has CDR1 SGHVS and CDR2 FQNEAQ. The CDR3 has 14 amino acids.

The table lists this clonotype with a few counts. This chain joins TRBV9 and TRBJ1-2; D is possibly TRBD1 (6 bases). Trimming left V 4 bases short and J 6 bases short, with 16 bases between. The germline CDR1 and CDR2 sequences are SGDLS and YYNGEE. The CDR3 extends over 14 amino acids. The CDR3 DNA follows: TGTGCCAGCAGCCTTTTAAACGGGGGCGATGGCTACACCTTC. Residues: CASSLLNGGDGYTF.